This T cell receptor beta chain was observed in a study of PD-1 blockade in classical Hodgkin lymphoma. Clones were sequenced by immunoSEQ multiplex PCR, and TCRdb holds only the in-frame ones, with some missing. The profile shows approximately 11,000 clones, around four fifths of them singletons. Study results and caveats: Prior therapy or disease activity may underlie the repertoire differences, whose causes remain undefined. CD4+ TCR diversity rose significantly by C4D1, and CD8+ TCR diversity did not. Patients starting nivolumab under 1 year after ASCT were excluded.

Brentuximab vedotin exposure varied among the patients, all of whom had relapsed after autologous stem cell transplantation. Relapsed/refractory classical Hodgkin lymphoma patients had complete, partial or progressive responses. On this clone itself: Its target is unknown.

With 2 bases removed from V and 15 bases from J, the gap between germline ends came to 23 bases. Germline V lookup: CDR1 GTSNPN, CDR2 SVGIG (reference sequence). The CDR3 covers 14 residues. The chain employs TRBV30 and TRBJ2-1, with D tentatively TRBD1 (6 bases). The sample here was peripheral blood mononuclear cells (PBMCs), taken before the second cycle of nivolumab. This clonotype was obtained from a human donor with classical Hodgkin lymphoma. CDR3 in DNA: TGTGCCTGGAGTCCGGGACATTTTATAGTCGGTCGGTTCTTC. Amino acids: CAWSPGHFIVGRFF.